The rows below give T cell receptor beta chains drawn from one sample of a study of response to subunit inactivated influenza vaccine. Via MiXCR, TCRdb re-called the RT-PCR reads, giving one row per CDR3 protein. In the table there are roughly 760,000 distinct CDR3 sequences, 20% to 25% of which are singletons. Here the sequenced sample was PBMCs from blood, taken more than 4 days after vaccination. These receptors originate from a man aged 50 to 59 who received an inactivated influenza vaccine. Both conserved end residues are part of each CDR3. The order of the fields is J gene, clone size, V gene, D gene, CDR3 protein, CDR3 DNA. A D gene is named only where the DNA matches it firmly. Size values are once, few and many counts, or a class for expanded clones, and some rows have none.

j_call: TRBJ2-5; clone_size: many; v_call: TRBV12-3/TRBV12-4; d_call: -; cdr3_aa: CASSLDRRTETQYF; cdr3_nt: TGTGCCAGCAGTTTAGACCGGAGGACAGAGACCCAGTACTTC
j_call: TRBJ2-2; clone_size: -; v_call: TRBV4-3; d_call: -; cdr3_aa: CASSQNRDNTGELFF; cdr3_nt: TGCGCCAGCAGCCAAAACCGGGATAACACCGGGGAGCTGTTTTTT
j_call: TRBJ2-3; clone_size: -; v_call: TRBV10-3; d_call: TRBD2; cdr3_aa: CAIRPGLAGGTDTQYF; cdr3_nt: TGTGCCATCAGACCGGGACTAGCGGGGGGTACAGATACGCAGTATTTT
j_call: TRBJ2-7; clone_size: -; v_call: TRBV20-1; d_call: TRBD2; cdr3_aa: CSVGLPSYEQYF; cdr3_nt: TGCAGTGTGGGACTACCCTCCTACGAGCAGTACTTC
j_call: TRBJ1-1; clone_size: few; v_call: TRBV7-2; d_call: TRBD1; cdr3_aa: CASLKGTGNTEAFF; cdr3_nt: TGTGCCAGCCTCAAGGGGACAGGGAACACTGAAGCTTTCTTT
j_call: TRBJ2-1; clone_size: -; v_call: TRBV10-3; d_call: TRBD2; cdr3_aa: CAISESPASGENEQFF; cdr3_nt: TGTGCCATCAGTGAGTCGCCGGCTAGCGGGGAGAATGAGCAGTTCTTC
j_call: TRBJ1-1; clone_size: -; v_call: TRBV7-2; d_call: -; cdr3_aa: CASSLATVRTAEAFF; cdr3_nt: TGTGCCAGCAGCTTAGCTACAGTACGGACAGCCGAAGCTTTCTTT
j_call: TRBJ1-2; clone_size: -; v_call: TRBV7-2; d_call: TRBD1; cdr3_aa: CASSFDRVNYGYTF; cdr3_nt: TGTGCCAGCAGCTTTGACAGGGTTAACTATGGCTACACCTTC
j_call: TRBJ2-3; clone_size: -; v_call: TRBV28; d_call: -; cdr3_aa: CASTRTGVGDTQYF; cdr3_nt: TGTGCCAGCACCAGAACGGGAGTTGGAGATACGCAGTATTTT
j_call: TRBJ2-6; clone_size: -; v_call: TRBV12-3/TRBV12-4; d_call: TRBD1; cdr3_aa: CASRLWTGGSGANVLTF; cdr3_nt: TGTGCCAGCAGGTTATGGACAGGGGGCTCTGGGGCCAACGTCCTGACTTTC
j_call: TRBJ2-7; clone_size: -; v_call: TRBV12-3/TRBV12-4; d_call: -; cdr3_aa: CASTSRHTAYEQYF; cdr3_nt: TGTGCCAGCACCTCACGACATACGGCCTACGAGCAGTACTTC
j_call: TRBJ2-5; clone_size: -; v_call: TRBV2; d_call: TRBD2; cdr3_aa: CASSDSGIETQYF; cdr3_nt: TGTGCCAGCAGCGATAGCGGGATTGAGACCCAGTACTTC
j_call: TRBJ2-4; clone_size: -; v_call: TRBV29-1; d_call: -; cdr3_aa: CSVEDRGVQRALAKNIQYF; cdr3_nt: TGCAGCGTTGAAGATCGCGGGGTCCAGCGGGCTCTAGCCAAAAACATTCAGTACTTC
j_call: TRBJ2-5; clone_size: -; v_call: TRBV24-1; d_call: TRBD2; cdr3_aa: CATSGSGGTQETQYF; cdr3_nt: TGTGCCACCAGTGGATCGGGAGGGACCCAAGAGACCCAGTACTTC
j_call: TRBJ2-7; clone_size: -; v_call: TRBV5-1; d_call: -; cdr3_aa: CASSLEHRDERKQYF; cdr3_nt: TGCGCCAGCAGCTTGGAACACCGGGACGAGAGAAAGCAGTACTTC
j_call: TRBJ1-2; clone_size: few; v_call: TRBV20-1; d_call: -; cdr3_aa: CSARLAGNYGYTF; cdr3_nt: TGCAGTGCTAGATTGGCAGGAAACTATGGCTACACCTTC
j_call: TRBJ2-7; clone_size: -; v_call: TRBV20-1; d_call: -; cdr3_aa: CSARKEVLYEQYF; cdr3_nt: TGCAGTGCTAGAAAGGAGGTCCTCTACGAGCAGTACTTC
j_call: TRBJ2-7; clone_size: few; v_call: TRBV12-3/TRBV12-4; d_call: TRBD1; cdr3_aa: CASSPQTGHYEQYF; cdr3_nt: TGTGCCAGCAGTCCCCAGACAGGGCACTACGAGCAGTACTTC
j_call: TRBJ1-4; clone_size: few; v_call: TRBV27; d_call: -; cdr3_aa: CASSLSVGLHEKLFF; cdr3_nt: TGTGCCAGCAGTTTATCGGTAGGGCTACATGAAAAACTGTTTTTT
j_call: TRBJ2-3; clone_size: -; v_call: TRBV18; d_call: -; cdr3_aa: CASSPYVGTDTQYF; cdr3_nt: TGTGCCAGCTCACCCTACGTGGGCACAGATACGCAGTATTTT
j_call: TRBJ2-5; clone_size: few; v_call: TRBV7-2; d_call: -; cdr3_aa: CASSSGTYQETQYF; cdr3_nt: TGTGCCAGCAGCTCCGGGACGTATCAAGAGACCCAGTACTTC
j_call: TRBJ1-1; clone_size: -; v_call: TRBV20-1; d_call: TRBD1; cdr3_aa: CCARDWVQGVFPTEAFF; cdr3_nt: TGCTGTGCTAGAGATTGGGTCCAGGGGGTTTTTCCCACTGAAGCTTTCTTT
j_call: TRBJ2-2; clone_size: -; v_call: TRBV12-3/TRBV12-4; d_call: -; cdr3_aa: CASSPSLTGELFF; cdr3_nt: TGTGCCAGCAGTCCCAGCCTCACCGGGGAGCTGTTTTTT
j_call: TRBJ2-5; clone_size: few; v_call: TRBV5-1; d_call: -; cdr3_aa: CASSLGGKAEETQYF; cdr3_nt: TGCGCCAGCAGCTTGGGTGGAAAGGCGGAAGAGACCCAGTACTTC
j_call: TRBJ1-1; clone_size: few; v_call: TRBV5-1; d_call: -; cdr3_aa: CASTYSGVNTEAFF; cdr3_nt: TGCGCCAGCACATATTCGGGGGTAAACACTGAAGCTTTCTTT
j_call: TRBJ2-7; clone_size: -; v_call: TRBV18; d_call: TRBD2; cdr3_aa: CASSPSGLAGYEQYF; cdr3_nt: TGTGCCAGCTCACCATCGGGACTAGCCGGTTACGAGCAGTACTTC
j_call: TRBJ2-3; clone_size: -; v_call: TRBV15; d_call: -; cdr3_aa: CATSRRALDTQYF; cdr3_nt: TGTGCCACCAGCAGAAGGGCTTTAGATACGCAGTATTTT
j_call: TRBJ2-7; clone_size: few; v_call: TRBV12-3/TRBV12-4; d_call: TRBD2; cdr3_aa: CASAPGLAGVIAYEQYF; cdr3_nt: TGTGCCAGCGCCCCGGGACTAGCGGGAGTAATAGCCTACGAGCAGTACTTC
j_call: TRBJ2-1; clone_size: -; v_call: TRBV5-1; d_call: TRBD1; cdr3_aa: CASSLPTSQGADEQFF; cdr3_nt: TGCGCCAGCAGCTTGCCGACAAGCCAGGGGGCCGATGAGCAGTTCTTC
j_call: TRBJ1-2; clone_size: -; v_call: TRBV20-1; d_call: -; cdr3_aa: CSAITGDYGYTF; cdr3_nt: TGCAGTGCTATCACCGGCGACTATGGCTACACCTTC
j_call: TRBJ2-7; clone_size: -; v_call: TRBV20-1; d_call: -; cdr3_aa: CSARGGLSYEQYF; cdr3_nt: TGCAGTGCTAGGGGCGGACTCTCCTACGAGCAGTACTTC
j_call: TRBJ1-6; clone_size: -; v_call: TRBV7-9; d_call: -; cdr3_aa: CASSLDRASPLHF; cdr3_nt: TGTGCCAGCAGCTTGGATAGGGCTTCACCCCTCCACTTT